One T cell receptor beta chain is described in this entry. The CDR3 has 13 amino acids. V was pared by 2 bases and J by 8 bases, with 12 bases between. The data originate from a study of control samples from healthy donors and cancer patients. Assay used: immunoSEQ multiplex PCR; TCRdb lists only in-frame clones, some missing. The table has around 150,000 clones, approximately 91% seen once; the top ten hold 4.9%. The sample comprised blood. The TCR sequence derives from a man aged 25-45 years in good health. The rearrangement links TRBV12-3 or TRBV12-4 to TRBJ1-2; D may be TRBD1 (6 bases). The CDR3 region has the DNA TGTGCCAGCAGTTTATCAGGGGTAGGCGGCTACACCTTC. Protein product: CASSLSGVGGYTF.